These T cell receptor beta chains were read from a single sample in a study of blood T cell repertoires in COVID-19. Here immunoSEQ multiplex PCR was the method, and the copy in TCRdb shows in-frame clones only, minus some. Of roughly 160,000 clones in the sample, about 88% are singletons; the top ten hold roughly 25%. The sample taken for sequencing was peripheral blood. These receptor sequences come from a man in his 60s with acute or convalescent COVID-19. Each CDR3 is given with its conserved first and last residue. The order of the fields is clone size, J gene, V gene, D gene, CDR3 DNA, CDR3 protein. The D gene is left open where the match is weak. Clone size is not always given. Where it is, it says once, few, many or a class for expanded clones.

abundance: NA
j_gene: TRBJ1-4
v_gene: TRBV24-1
d_gene: NA
CDR3nt: TGTGCCACCAGTGATCTATCAGCCCAAACCGGGGGTATTGAAAAACTGTTTTTT
CDR3aa: CATSDLSAQTGGIEKLFF

abundance: NA
j_gene: TRBJ2-1
v_gene: TRBV10-3
d_gene: TRBD1
CDR3nt: TGTGCCATCAGTGAGAGAGACAGGGGCCACAATGAGCAGTTCTTC
CDR3aa: CAISERDRGHNEQFF

abundance: NA
j_gene: TRBJ1-2
v_gene: TRBV7-2
d_gene: NA
CDR3nt: TGTGCCAGCAGCCCCCGAGATATAGCTAACTATGGCTACACCTTC
CDR3aa: CASSPRDIANYGYTF

abundance: NA
j_gene: TRBJ1-5
v_gene: TRBV5-8
d_gene: NA
CDR3nt: TGTGCCAGCAGCTTGGCAGACAGGTCCAATCAGCCCCAGCATTTT
CDR3aa: CASSLADRSNQPQHF

abundance: few
j_gene: TRBJ1-2
v_gene: TRBV11-3
d_gene: TRBD1
CDR3nt: TGTGCCAGCAGCCGGGGACAGGATGGCTACACCTTC
CDR3aa: CASSRGQDGYTF

abundance: once
j_gene: TRBJ2-7
v_gene: TRBV4-3
d_gene: TRBD2
CDR3nt: TGCGCCAGCAGCTCCCGCCTTACTAGCGACAGCTCCTACGAGCAGTACTTC
CDR3aa: CASSSRLTSDSSYEQYF

abundance: NA
j_gene: TRBJ2-7
v_gene: TRBV12-3/TRBV12-4
d_gene: NA
CDR3nt: TGTGCCGTTTCGGGGGGCAATGACTACGAGCAGTACTTC
CDR3aa: CAVSGGNDYEQYF

abundance: NA
j_gene: TRBJ2-7
v_gene: TRBV11-3
d_gene: NA
CDR3nt: TGTGCCAGCAGCCCACTTGCCGTGATCCACGAGCAGTACTTC
CDR3aa: CASSPLAVIHEQYF

abundance: once
j_gene: TRBJ1-1
v_gene: TRBV6-5
d_gene: NA
CDR3nt: TGTGCCAGCGGAACCTTCGGGACAATCCCCGAAGCTTTCTTT
CDR3aa: CASGTFGTIPEAFF

abundance: NA
j_gene: TRBJ1-2
v_gene: TRBV5-6
d_gene: NA
CDR3nt: TGTGCCAGCAGCTTGGAATCCGGGAACTATGGCTACACCTTC
CDR3aa: CASSLESGNYGYTF

abundance: NA
j_gene: TRBJ2-5
v_gene: TRBV7-3
d_gene: TRBD1
CDR3nt: TGTGCCAGCAGCAAAACAGGGGGCTCAACTGGCGAGACCCAGTACTTC
CDR3aa: CASSKTGGSTGETQYF

abundance: NA
j_gene: TRBJ2-3
v_gene: TRBV9
d_gene: TRBD2
CDR3nt: TGTGCCAGCAGCGTAGCGGGGGGGGTCCCAGATACGCAGTATTTT
CDR3aa: CASSVAGGVPDTQYF

abundance: NA
j_gene: TRBJ1-1
v_gene: TRBV19
d_gene: TRBD1
CDR3nt: TGTGCCAGTAGTTACCCGGGGGGGACAGCTGAAGCTTTCTTT
CDR3aa: CASSYPGGTAEAFF

abundance: NA
j_gene: TRBJ2-1
v_gene: TRBV27
d_gene: TRBD2
CDR3nt: TGTGCCAGCAGTACCAGACTAGCGGGGGGGGCCGGGAATGAGCAGTTCTTC
CDR3aa: CASSTRLAGGAGNEQFF

abundance: NA
j_gene: TRBJ1-2
v_gene: TRBV7-2
d_gene: NA
CDR3nt: TGTGCCAGCAGCTTAGACCTCCGGGGAGACGGGGGCTACACCTTC
CDR3aa: CASSLDLRGDGGYTF

abundance: NA
j_gene: TRBJ1-1
v_gene: TRBV29-1
d_gene: TRBD1
CDR3nt: TGCAGCGGCCTGGGGCAGGGGGCCACTGAAGCTTTCTTT
CDR3aa: CSGLGQGATEAFF

abundance: NA
j_gene: TRBJ1-5
v_gene: TRBV2
d_gene: NA
CDR3nt: TGTGCCAGCACCAGGGTTAATCAGCCCCAGCATTTT
CDR3aa: CASTRVNQPQHF

abundance: NA
j_gene: TRBJ1-2
v_gene: TRBV24-1
d_gene: NA
CDR3nt: TGTGCCACCAGTGATTCTGGTAGCGGCTACACCTTC
CDR3aa: CATSDSGSGYTF